This record covers a single TCR beta chain. CD45RO-CCR7+CD27+CD95- cells counted as naive CD8+ T cells. This entry belongs to a study of CXCR3-negative and CXCR3-positive naive CD8 T cells. Study-level background: About 150 million TRB reads in total, about 1.5 +/- 0.3 million per library.

The authors prepared UMI-labeled TRB cDNA libraries by 5' RACE. TCRdb reprocessed the 5' RACE reads and keeps a single row for each CDR3 protein, giving no DNA. Its table lists more than 50,000 distinct CDR3 sequences. The germline V gene has CDR1 DFQATT and CDR2 SNEGSKA (reference sequence). The CDR3 has 16 amino acids. The material sequenced was naive CXCR3- CD8+ T cells from blood. Subset noted: CD45RO-CCR7+CD27+CD95- naive CD8+ T cells lacking CXCR3 (TNR3-). The rearrangement uses TRBV20-1 and TRBJ2-5; lacking DNA, the TRBD1 call made by TCRdb goes unchecked. The TCR comes from a human donor in good health. Some clones in this sample may be carry-over from other donors' samples. The CDR3 here is CSARNLGGIPQETQYF.